These 15 T cell receptor beta chains came from one sample sequenced in a study of cytomegalovirus exposure and HLA in healthy donors. Primers: 60 Vbeta forward and 13 Jbeta reverse. Sequencing was performed with immunoSEQ multiplex PCR; in TCRdb, only in-frame clones are kept and a portion is missing. The sample table includes approximately 50,000 clones. Material for sequencing was PBMCs. These receptors were collected from a woman aged 40 to 50 in good health and CMV-seronegative.

This chain uses TRBV13 with TRBJ2-1; 10 positions match TRBD2. CDR1 and CDR2 (germline): PRHDT, FYEKMQ (reference sequence). After removal of 1 base from V and 7 bases from J, the junction contained 7 bases not matched to a gene. CDR3 size: 16 residues. In DNA form, the CDR3 reads TGTGCCAGCAGCTTAGTTCTAGCGGGAGTCAGGAATGAGCAGTTCTTC. It yields the protein CASSLVLAGVRNEQFF.

The CDR3, as DNA: TGTGCCAGCAGCTTATCCGGGACTCTAGGCGAGCAGTACTTC. It specifies CASSLSGTLGEQYF. The rearrangement uses TRBV5-4 and TRBJ2-7; tentatively, D is TRBD2 (6 bases). CDR3 size: 14 residues. In germline, CDR1 is SGHNT, CDR2 YYREEE (reference sequence). Trimming pared 2 bases from V and 6 bases from J, leaving 15 bases between.

V usage is TRBV4-1 and J usage is TRBJ2-3, with TRBD2 as a possible D gene (5 bases). Germline CDR1 reads MGHRA; CDR2 reads YSYEKL. Trimming removed 7 bases at V and 1 base at J, with 15 bases between. CDR3 length: 15 amino acids. The CDR3 spells CASKTGSSRTDTQYF. In DNA, the CDR3 is TGCGCCAGCAAGACGGGGAGTAGCCGCACAGATACGCAGTATTTT.

This chain uses TRBV7-3 with TRBJ2-5, with 8 bases lining up with TRBD2. The trim removed 1 base at V and 5 bases at J, leaving 6 bases unmatched. The CDR3 covers 15 residues. Germline V gene sequence: CDR1 SGHTA, CDR2 FQGTGA. The CDR3, as DNA: TGTGCCAGCAGCTTAAGGCCGGGAGGGGTGGAGACCCAGTACTTC. This translates into CASSLRPGGVETQYF.

The J gene is TRBJ1-5, the V gene TRBV7-2; D unclear. V was clipped by 7 bases and J by 5 bases, with 15 bases between them. This CDR3 contains 14 residues. Germline CDR1 reads SGHTA; CDR2 reads FQGNSA. CDR3 sequence: CASTVRAEYQPQHF. CDR3 nucleotide sequence: TGTGCCAGCACCGTGAGGGCCGAATATCAGCCCCAGCATTTT.

This chain uses TRBV4-1 with TRBJ1-1; tentative D call: TRBD1 (6 bases). The CDR3 length is 14 residues. The V and J ends lost 2 bases and 4 bases respectively, with 11 bases between them. The germline CDR1 and CDR2 sequences are MGHRA and YSYEKL. The CDR3 reads CASSQTGTSTEAFF. The CDR3 DNA reads as TGCGCCAGCAGCCAAACCGGGACAAGCACTGAAGCTTTCTTT.

The chain combines TRBV6-1 with TRBJ1-3; 9 bases line up with TRBD1. In germline, CDR1 is MNHNS, CDR2 SASEGT. After removal of 6 bases from V and 0 bases from J, the junction contained 3 bases not matched to a gene. This CDR3 comprises 15 residues. CDR3 sequence: CASRQGAYSGNTIYF. The CDR3 coding sequence is TGTGCCAGCAGACAGGGGGCATACTCTGGAAACACCATATATTTT.

The gene calls are TRBV11-2 and TRBJ2-2, with D maybe TRBD1 (5 bases). Deletions cut 1 base from V and 7 bases from J, with 13 bases between. The CDR3 sequence is 15 residues long. The germline V gene encodes CDR1 SGHAT and CDR2 FQNNGV. CDR3 residues: CASSLGQGRNGELFF. CDR3 nucleotide sequence: TGTGCCAGCAGCTTAGGGCAGGGTCGAAACGGGGAGCTGTTTTTT. Filled out from reference TRBV11-2 and TRBJ2-2, the complete variable domain reads EAGVAQSPRYKIIEKRQSVAFWCNPISGHATLYWYQQILGQGPKLLIQFQNNGVVDDSQLPKDRFSAERLKGVDSTLKIQPAKLEDSAVYLCASSLGQGRNGELFFGEGSRLTVL.

The V call is TRBV5-1, the J call TRBJ2-7; 7 bases fit TRBD2. Germline V gene lookup returns CDR1 SGHRS and CDR2 YFSETQ. This CDR3 spans 16 amino acids. Trimming cost V 4 bases and J 1 base; bases outside gene matches: 11. CDR3 coding DNA: TGCGCCAGCAGCCCCACCGGGGGGAGGGCTTCCTACGAGCAGTACTTC. Translated: CASSPTGGRASYEQYF. The whole variable domain, remainder taken from reference TRBV5-1 and TRBJ2-7, is KAGVTQTPRYLIKTRGQQVTLSCSPISGHRSVSWYQQTPGQGLQFLFEYFSETQRNKGNFPGRFSGRQFSNSRSEMNVSTLELGDSALYLCASSPTGGRASYEQYFGPGTRLTVT.

The chain uses TRBV30 and TRBJ2-5, with D uncertain. The J call is in doubt because the DNA end fits TRBJ2-7 better. Germline V gene data show CDR1 as GTSNPN and CDR2 as SVGIG (reference sequence). This CDR3 has 12 residues. As DNA, the CDR3 is TGTGCCTGGAGTGCCGGGTCCTACGAGCAGTACTTC. It yields the protein CAWSAGSYEQYF.

The genes are TRBV13 and TRBJ2-7; the D gene is possibly TRBD2 (5 bases). The CDR3 is 15 amino acids. Germline lookup yields CDR1 PRHDT and CDR2 FYEKMQ (reference sequence). V lost 0 bases, J lost 2 bases, and 11 bases lay in between. CDR3 region: CASSLGPDFAYEQYF. The CDR3 DNA follows: TGTGCCAGCAGCTTAGGCCCGGACTTCGCCTACGAGCAGTACTTC.

The chain combines TRBV7-6 with TRBJ1-3, with D unclear. This CDR3 is 15 amino acids long. CDR1 and CDR2 (germline): SGHVS, FNYEAQ. V was trimmed by 5 bases and J by 0 bases, leaving 11 bases between them. This chain's CDR3 is CASSPADYSGNTIYF. DNA for the CDR3: TGTGCCAGCAGCCCCGCAGATTACTCTGGAAACACCATATATTTT.

This chain connects TRBV27 to TRBJ2-2; D perhaps matches TRBD2 (5 bases). Germline lookup yields CDR1 MNHEY and CDR2 SMNVEV (reference sequence). This CDR3 contains 16 residues. V lost 1 base, J lost 8 bases, and 17 bases lay in between. CDR3 sequence: CASSLFRGGQGGELFF. In nucleotides, the CDR3 is TGTGCCAGCAGTTTATTTCGGGGTGGGCAAGGAGGGGAGCTGTTTTTT.

In regard to this clone: Germline and junction disagree at one end, which may indicate a read error. This rearrangement joins TRBV20-1 to TRBJ1-1; D possibly corresponds to TRBD1 (5 bases). The CDR3 is 11 amino acids. Germline V gene lookup returns CDR1 DFQATT and CDR2 SNEGSKA (reference sequence). The CDR3 DNA is TGCAGTGCTTCAGGGTACATTGAAGATTTCTTT. It codes for CSASGYIEDFF.

The gene calls are TRBV15 and TRBJ1-3; possibly TRBD1 for D (5 bases). This CDR3 comprises 16 residues. V gave up 0 bases and J gave up 2 bases, with 11 bases separating them. Germline CDR1 is LNHNV and CDR2 is YYDKDF (reference sequence). CDR3 bases: TGTGCCACCAGCAGAGAGGGGGGGGTTCCTGGAAACACCATATATTTT. It encodes CATSREGGVPGNTIYF.